The sequence of this T cell receptor (beta chain) was determined in a study of T-cell reconstitution after alpha-beta-depleted transplantation in children. Preparation of the TCRbeta library used unique molecular identifiers. TCRdb passed the PCR reads through MiXCR, listing each CDR3 protein once. Here the sample spans about a million distinct CDR3 sequences, about 29% being singletons. This clonotype was counted only a few times. This CDR3 comprises 17 residues. V lost 2 bases and J lost 9; bases outside the gene matches: 9. Germline CDR1 LGHDT, CDR2 YNNKEL (reference sequence). Sequencing used PBMCs, mostly from graft donor cells, obtained 360 days after TCRalphabeta/CD19-depleted stem cell transplant. This chain links TRBV3-1 with TRBJ2-1; 14 bases fit TRBD2. The receptor was derived from a boy younger than two who had a stem cell transplant for SCID, so the T cells may come from the graft donor. CDR3 sequence: CASSQLRLAGGPSEQFF. CDR3 in DNA: TGTGCCAGCAGCCAACTACGACTAGCGGGGGGGCCAAGTGAGCAGTTCTTC.